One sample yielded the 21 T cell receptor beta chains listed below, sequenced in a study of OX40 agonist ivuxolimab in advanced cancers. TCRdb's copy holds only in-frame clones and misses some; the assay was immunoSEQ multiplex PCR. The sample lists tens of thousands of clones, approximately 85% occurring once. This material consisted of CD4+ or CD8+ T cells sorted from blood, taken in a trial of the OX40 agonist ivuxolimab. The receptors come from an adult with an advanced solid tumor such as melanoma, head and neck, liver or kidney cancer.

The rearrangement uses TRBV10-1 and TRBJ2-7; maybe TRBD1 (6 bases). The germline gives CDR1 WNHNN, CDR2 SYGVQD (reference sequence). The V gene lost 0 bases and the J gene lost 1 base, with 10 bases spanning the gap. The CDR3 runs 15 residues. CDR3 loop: CASSESPTGSYEQYF. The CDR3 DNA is TGCGCCAGCAGTGAGTCGCCGACAGGATCCTACGAGCAGTACTTC.

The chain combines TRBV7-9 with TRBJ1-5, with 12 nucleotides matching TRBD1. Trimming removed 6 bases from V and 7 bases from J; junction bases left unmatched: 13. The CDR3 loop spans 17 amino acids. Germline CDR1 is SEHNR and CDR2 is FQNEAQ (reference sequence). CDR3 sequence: CASSRAGTGGLVQPQHF. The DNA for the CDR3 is TGTGCCAGCAGTCGAGCCGGGACAGGGGGCCTGGTGCAGCCCCAGCATTTT.

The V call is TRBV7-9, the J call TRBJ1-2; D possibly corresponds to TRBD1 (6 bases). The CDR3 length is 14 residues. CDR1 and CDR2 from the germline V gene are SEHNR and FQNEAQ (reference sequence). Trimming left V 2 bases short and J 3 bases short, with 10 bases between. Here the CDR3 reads CASSLSDSYYGYTF. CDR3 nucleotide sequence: TGTGCCAGCAGCTTATCGGACAGCTACTATGGCTACACCTTC.

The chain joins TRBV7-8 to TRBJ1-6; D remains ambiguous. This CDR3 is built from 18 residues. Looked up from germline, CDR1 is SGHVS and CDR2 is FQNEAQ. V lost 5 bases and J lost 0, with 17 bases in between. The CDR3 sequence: CASSLGNPYVSYNSPLHF. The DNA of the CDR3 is TGTGCCAGCAGCCTCGGGAATCCCTATGTCTCCTATAATTCACCCCTCCACTTT.

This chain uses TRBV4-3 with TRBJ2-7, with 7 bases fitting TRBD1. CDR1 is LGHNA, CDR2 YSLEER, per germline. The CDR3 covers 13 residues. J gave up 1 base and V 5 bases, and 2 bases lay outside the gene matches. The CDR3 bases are TGCGCCAGCAGCGGGGGACAGTCCTACGAGCAGTACTTC. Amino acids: CASSGGQSYEQYF.

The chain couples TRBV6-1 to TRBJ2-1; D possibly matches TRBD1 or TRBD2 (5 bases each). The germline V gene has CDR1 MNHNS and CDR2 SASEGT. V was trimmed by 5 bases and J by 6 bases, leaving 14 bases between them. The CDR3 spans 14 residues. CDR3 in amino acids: CASSTWDGGNEQFF. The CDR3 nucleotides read TGTGCCAGCAGTACTTGGGACGGCGGCAATGAGCAGTTCTTC.

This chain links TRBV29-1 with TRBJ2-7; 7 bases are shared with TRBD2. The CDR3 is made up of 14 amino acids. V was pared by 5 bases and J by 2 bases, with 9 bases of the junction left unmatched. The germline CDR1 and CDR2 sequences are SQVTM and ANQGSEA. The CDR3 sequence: CSVTGRGSPYEQYF. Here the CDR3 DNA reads TGCAGCGTTACGGGGCGGGGGAGTCCCTACGAGCAGTACTTC.

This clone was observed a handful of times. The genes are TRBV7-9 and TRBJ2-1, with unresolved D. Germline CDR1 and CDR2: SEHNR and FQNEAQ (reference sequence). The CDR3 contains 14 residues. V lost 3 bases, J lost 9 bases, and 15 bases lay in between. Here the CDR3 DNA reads TGTGCCAGCAGCTTTTTTGACCCTTTCGTTGAGCAGTTCTTC. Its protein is CASSFFDPFVEQFF.

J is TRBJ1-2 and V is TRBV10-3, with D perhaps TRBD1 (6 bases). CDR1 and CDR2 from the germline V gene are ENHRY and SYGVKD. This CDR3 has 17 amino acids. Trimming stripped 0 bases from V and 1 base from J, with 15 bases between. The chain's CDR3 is CAISESGARPINYGYTF. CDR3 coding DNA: TGTGCCATCAGTGAGTCGGGGGCGAGACCGATTAACTATGGCTACACCTTC.

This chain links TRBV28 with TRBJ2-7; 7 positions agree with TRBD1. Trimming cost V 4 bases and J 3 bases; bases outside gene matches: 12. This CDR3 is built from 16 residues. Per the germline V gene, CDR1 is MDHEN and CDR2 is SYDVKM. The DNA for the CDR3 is TGTGCCAGCAGTTCTAGGGCAGGGGGATTAAACTACGAGCAGTACTTC. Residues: CASSSRAGGLNYEQYF.

CDR3 amino acids: CASSEAEDSTVVRDTQYF. Here the CDR3 DNA reads TGTGCCAGCAGTGAAGCGGAAGATAGCACGGTTGTGAGAGATACGCAGTATTTT. V and J are TRBV2 and TRBJ2-3, with D unresolved. Trimming cost V 0 bases and J 5 bases, with 21 bases left between them. This CDR3 comprises 18 residues. The V gene's germline CDR1 is SNHLY and CDR2 FYNNEI.

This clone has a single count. The CDR3 protein is CASSHGRESTGELFF. CDR3 sequence (DNA): TGTGCCAGCAGCCACGGCAGGGAAAGTACCGGGGAGCTGTTTTTT. V is TRBV11-2 and J is TRBJ2-2; possible D gene TRBD1, 5 bases. Germline V gene data show CDR1 as SGHAT and CDR2 as FQNNGV. V was shortened by 5 bases and J by 5 bases, with 15 bases between the two germline ends. This CDR3 has 15 residues. The full variable domain, completed using reference TRBV11-2 and TRBJ2-2, is EAGVAQSPRYKIIEKRQSVAFWCNPISGHATLYWYQQILGQGPKLLIQFQNNGVVDDSQLPKDRFSAERLKGVDSTLKIQPAKLEDSAVYLCASSHGRESTGELFFGEGSRLTVL.

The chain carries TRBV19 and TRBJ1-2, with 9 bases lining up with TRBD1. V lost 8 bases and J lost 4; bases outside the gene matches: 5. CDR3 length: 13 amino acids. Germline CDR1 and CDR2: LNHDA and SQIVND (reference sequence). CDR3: CASVTGGSYGYTF. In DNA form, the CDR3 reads TGTGCCAGTGTGACAGGGGGTAGCTATGGCTACACCTTC.

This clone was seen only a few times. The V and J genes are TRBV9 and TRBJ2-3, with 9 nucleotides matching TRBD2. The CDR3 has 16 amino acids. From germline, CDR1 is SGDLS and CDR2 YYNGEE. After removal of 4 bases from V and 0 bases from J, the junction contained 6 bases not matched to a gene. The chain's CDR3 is CASSPQAGGSTDTQYF. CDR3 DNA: TGTGCCAGCAGCCCTCAAGCGGGGGGAAGCACAGATACGCAGTATTTT.

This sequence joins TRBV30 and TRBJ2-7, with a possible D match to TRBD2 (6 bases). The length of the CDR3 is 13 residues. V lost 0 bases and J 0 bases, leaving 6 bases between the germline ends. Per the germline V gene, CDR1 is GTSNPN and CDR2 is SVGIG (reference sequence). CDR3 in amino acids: CAWSVEGSYEQYF. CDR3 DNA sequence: TGTGCCTGGAGTGTGGAGGGCTCCTACGAGCAGTACTTC.

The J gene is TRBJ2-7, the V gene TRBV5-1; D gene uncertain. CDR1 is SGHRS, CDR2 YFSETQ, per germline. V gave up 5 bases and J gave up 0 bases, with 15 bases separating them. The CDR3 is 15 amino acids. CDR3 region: CASRITDASSYEQYF. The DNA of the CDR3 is TGCGCCAGCAGAATTACCGACGCCTCCTCCTACGAGCAGTACTTC.

CDR3 protein: CASSSTRDPITYEQYF. The CDR3 nucleotides are TGTGCCAGCAGCTCAACCCGGGACCCCATCACCTACGAGCAGTACTTC. The gene calls are TRBV7-9 and TRBJ2-7; D is tentatively TRBD1 or TRBD2 (5 bases each). CDR1 and CDR2 from the germline V gene are SEHNR and FQNEAQ (reference sequence). This CDR3 comprises 16 residues. The V end lost 4 bases, the J end lost 2 bases, and 18 bases lay between the germline ends.

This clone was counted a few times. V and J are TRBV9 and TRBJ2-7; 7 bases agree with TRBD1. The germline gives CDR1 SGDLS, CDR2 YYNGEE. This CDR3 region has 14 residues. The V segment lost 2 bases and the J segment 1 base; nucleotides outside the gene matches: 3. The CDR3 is CASSVDRSSYEQYF. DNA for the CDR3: TGTGCCAGCAGCGTGGACAGGTCTTCCTACGAGCAGTACTTC. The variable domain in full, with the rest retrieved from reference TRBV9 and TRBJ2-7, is DSGVTQTPKHLITATGQRVTLRCSPRSGDLSVYWYQQSLDQGLQFLIQYYNGEERAKGNILERFSAQQFPDLHSELNLSSLELGDSALYFCASSVDRSSYEQYFGPGTRLTVT.

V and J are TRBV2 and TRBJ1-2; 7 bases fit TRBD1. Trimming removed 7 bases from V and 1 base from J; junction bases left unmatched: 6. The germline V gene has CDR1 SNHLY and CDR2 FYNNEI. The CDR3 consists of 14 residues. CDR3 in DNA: TGTGCCAGCACCCCGGGACAGAATAACTATGGCTACACCTTC. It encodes CASTPGQNNYGYTF.

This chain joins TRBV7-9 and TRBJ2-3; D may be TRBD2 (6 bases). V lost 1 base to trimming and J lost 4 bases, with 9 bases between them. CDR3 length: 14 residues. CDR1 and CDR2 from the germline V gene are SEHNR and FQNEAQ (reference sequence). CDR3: CASSLGLGSDTQYF. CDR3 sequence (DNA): TGTGCCAGCAGCTTAGGACTAGGGTCAGATACGCAGTATTTT.

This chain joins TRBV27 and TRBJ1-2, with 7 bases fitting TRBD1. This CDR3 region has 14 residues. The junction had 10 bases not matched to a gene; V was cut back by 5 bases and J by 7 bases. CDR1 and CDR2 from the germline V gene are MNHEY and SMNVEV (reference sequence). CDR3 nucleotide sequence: TGTGCCAGCAGTGTCCATACAGGGGACCGTGGCTACACCTTC. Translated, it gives CASSVHTGDRGYTF.